A selection of T cell receptor beta chains follows, all from one sample in a study of T cells in Graves' hyperthyroidism and ophthalmopathy. TCRdb re-derived calls from the multiplex PCR reads in MiXCR, one entry per CDR3 protein. The sample has about 200,000 distinct CDR3 sequences, around a sixth seen once; the top ten hold roughly 49%. Material: blood. The receptors stem from a woman aged 45-59 years with Graves' hyperthyroidism. Each CDR3 is given with its conserved first and last residue. The D gene is left open where the match is weak. Clone sizes are given selectively: once, few, many, or a class where the clone is expanded.

V gene,clone size,J gene,D gene,CDR3 protein,CDR3 DNA
TRBV24-1,many,TRBJ2-1,TRBD2,CATSGLAGAGQQFF,TGTGCCACCTCGGGACTAGCGGGAGCAGGTCAGCAGTTCTTC
TRBV11-2,many,TRBJ2-7,-,CASSSYRGRRGLDEQYF,TGTGCCAGCAGCTCCTACCGGGGCCGACGTGGTCTGGACGAGCAGTACTTC
TRBV20-1,many,TRBJ2-3,-,CSARALPGLGTDTQYF,TGCAGTGCTAGAGCCCTCCCGGGACTCGGCACAGATACGCAGTATTTT
TRBV3-1,few,TRBJ1-6,-,CASSPDNRSPLHF,TGTGCCAGCAGCCCGGACAATCGTTCACCCCTCCACTTT
TRBV11-2,-,TRBJ1-1,-,CASSLVREGDTEAFF,TGTGCCAGCAGCTTAGTTCGCGAGGGGGACACTGAAGCTTTCTTT
TRBV20-1,few,TRBJ2-7,-,CSAYSTENYEQYF,TGCAGTGCTTACTCCACAGAGAACTACGAGCAGTACTTC
TRBV12-3/TRBV12-4,-,TRBJ2-1,TRBD2,CASSRWTSGRAVNEQFF,TGTGCCAGCAGTCGATGGACTAGCGGGAGGGCCGTCAATGAGCAGTTCTTC
TRBV27,few,TRBJ1-2,-,CATSGVWRGVRNGYTF,TGTGCCACCTCGGGGGTCTGGCGGGGGGTTAGGAATGGCTACACCTTC
TRBV7-9,-,TRBJ2-7,-,CASSARRPYEQYF,TGTGCCAGCAGCGCCCGTCGGCCCTACGAGCAGTACTTC
TRBV2,many,TRBJ2-3,-,CASNHGTARGSDTQYF,TGTGCCAGCAATCATGGGACGGCCCGGGGGTCAGATACGCAGTATTTT
TRBV29-1,many,TRBJ1-1,-,CSVQGGYGNTEAFF,TGCAGCGTTCAAGGGGGTTACGGGAACACTGAAGCTTTCTTT
TRBV5-6,-,TRBJ1-5,-,CASSLARVYSNQPQHF,TGTGCCAGCAGCTTGGCTAGGGTTTATAGCAATCAGCCCCAGCATTTT
TRBV7-2,-,TRBJ2-7,TRBD1,CASSLGPLPVTGLAYEQYF,TGTGCCAGCAGCTTAGGGCCCCTCCCCGTGACAGGGTTGGCCTACGAGCAGTACTTC
TRBV7-3,-,TRBJ1-2,-,CASSPQAQPLYGYTF,TGTGCCAGCAGCCCCCAGGCACAGCCCTTATATGGCTACACCTTC
TRBV3-1,many,TRBJ1-2,-,CASSPPVNYGYTF,TGTGCCAGCAGCCCCCCTGTGAACTATGGCTACACCTTC
TRBV27,many,TRBJ2-6,-,CASSLTGPNSGANVLTF,TGTGCCAGCAGTTTGACAGGACCTAACTCTGGGGCCAACGTCCTGACTTTC
TRBV28,many,TRBJ2-3,-,CASSFAGSRTDTQYF,TGTGCCAGCAGTTTTGCCGGGAGTCGCACAGATACGCAGTATTTT
TRBV2,few,TRBJ1-5,TRBD1,CASSDPDRGPGSNQPQHF,TGTGCCAGCAGTGACCCGGACAGGGGGCCGGGTAGCAATCAGCCCCAGCATTTT
TRBV7-9,many,TRBJ2-1,TRBD2,CASSFGGRAHEQFF,TGTGCCAGCAGCTTTGGCGGGAGGGCCCATGAGCAGTTCTTC
TRBV11-1,many,TRBJ2-1,-,CASSWGRGGYNEQFF,TGTGCCAGCAGCTGGGGGAGAGGGGGCTACAATGAGCAGTTCTTC
TRBV29-1,few,TRBJ2-7,-,CSVGRGQAYEQYF,TGCAGCGTTGGGAGGGGGCAGGCCTACGAGCAGTACTTC
TRBV13,many,TRBJ2-1,-,CASSSPSWSRKTAHNEQFF,TGTGCCAGCAGCTCACCTAGTTGGAGCCGAAAAACCGCTCACAATGAGCAGTTCTTC
TRBV2,many,TRBJ1-4,-,CASSDSLNEKLFF,TGTGCCAGCAGTGACAGCCTTAATGAAAAACTGTTTTTT
TRBV4-1,many,TRBJ2-7,-,CASSQRGLNFSYEQYF,TGCGCCAGCAGCCAAAGAGGGCTGAATTTCAGCTACGAGCAGTACTTC
TRBV6-1,many,TRBJ2-2,-,CASAGNWNTGELFF,TGTGCCAGCGCGGGTAACTGGAACACCGGGGAGCTGTTTTTT
TRBV19,-,TRBJ1-6,TRBD1,CASRTGESYNSPLHF,TGTGCCAGTCGGACAGGAGAATCATATAATTCACCCCTCCACTTT
TRBV4-2,once,TRBJ1-4,TRBD1,CASSQEVTGNSSEEKLFF,TGTGCCAGCAGCCAAGAAGTGACAGGGAATTCCTCCGAAGAAAAACTGTTTTTT
TRBV27,many,TRBJ1-6,-,CATRSSYNSPLHF,TGTGCCACCAGGAGCTCCTATAATTCACCCCTCCACTTT
TRBV24-1,few,TRBJ1-1,-,CATSEGKNTEAFF,TGTGCCACCAGTGAAGGGAAGAACACTGAAGCTTTCTTT
TRBV27,many,TRBJ2-5,TRBD2,CASSKSVAGGGTQYF,TGTGCCAGCAGCAAAAGCGTGGCTGGGGGGGGGACCCAGTACTTC
TRBV30,-,TRBJ1-1,TRBD1,CAWRAWTGDTEAFF,TGTGCCTGGAGGGCTTGGACAGGGGACACTGAAGCTTTCTTT
TRBV27,many,TRBJ2-3,TRBD2,CASSLMAGVITDTQYF,TGTGCCAGCAGTTTAATGGCGGGAGTGATCACAGATACGCAGTATTTT
TRBV6-1,many,TRBJ2-7,TRBD1,CASSSSGTGGRGEQYF,TGTGCCAGCAGTTCTAGTGGGACAGGGGGCCGCGGCGAGCAGTACTTC
TRBV4-1,few,TRBJ2-7,TRBD2,CASSQGAGGPEQYF,TGCGCCAGCAGCCAAGGTGCGGGAGGCCCCGAGCAGTACTTC
TRBV5-6,-,TRBJ2-3,-,CASSSRDTTDTQYF,TGTGCCAGCAGCTCACGGGACACCACAGATACGCAGTATTTT
TRBV6-1,few,TRBJ1-2,-,CASRTEYYGYTF,TGTGCCAGCCGGACAGAATACTATGGCTACACCTTC
TRBV6-1,few,TRBJ1-6,-,CASSELHENFNSPLHF,TGTGCCAGCAGTGAACTCCACGAGAATTTTAATTCACCCCTCCACTTT
TRBV28,many,TRBJ1-1,-,CASLSGNTEAFF,TGTGCCAGCTTGAGCGGGAACACTGAAGCTTTCTTT
TRBV2,-,TRBJ2-2,-,CASTRRPPGTANTGELFF,TGTGCCAGCACCCGTCGGCCCCCCGGGACGGCGAACACCGGGGAGCTGTTTTTT
TRBV3-1,many,TRBJ1-1,TRBD1,CASTQTGTGDTEAFF,TGTGCCAGCACCCAAACGGGCACAGGGGACACTGAAGCTTTCTTT
TRBV15,-,TRBJ2-1,-,CATSRSGLNEQFF,TGTGCCACCAGCAGATCTGGCCTCAATGAGCAGTTCTTC
TRBV7-9,few,TRBJ1-1,-,CASSHGHSGFF,TGTGCCAGCAGCCACGGCCACAGCGGTTTCTTT
TRBV6-5,-,TRBJ2-1,-,CASSYLKPMVSASSYNEQFF,TGTGCCAGCAGTTACCTTAAACCCATGGTTAGCGCAAGCTCCTACAATGAGCAGTTCTTC
TRBV28,few,TRBJ1-1,-,CASTLRGVTEAFF,TGTGCCAGTACTTTAAGGGGGGTCACTGAAGCTTTCTTT
TRBV5-1,-,TRBJ2-3,-,CASTQGLSTDTQYF,TGCGCCAGCACCCAGGGTTTAAGCACAGATACGCAGTATTTT
TRBV5-5,many,TRBJ1-1,TRBD1,CASTQVGTVTEAFF,TGTGCCAGCACCCAGGTGGGGACAGTCACTGAAGCTTTCTTT
TRBV7-8,many,TRBJ2-3,-,CASSPPKGPHTDTQYF,TGTGCCAGCAGCCCCCCAAAGGGGCCCCACACAGATACGCAGTATTTT
TRBV20-1,few,TRBJ2-7,-,CSARRELGAYEQYF,TGCAGTGCTAGACGTGAACTAGGGGCCTACGAGCAGTACTTC
TRBV20-1,-,TRBJ2-2,TRBD1,CSARTLQGANTGELFF,TGCAGTGCTAGGACCCTGCAGGGGGCGAACACCGGGGAGCTGTTTTTT
TRBV11-2,-,TRBJ1-3,TRBD1,CASSLEGQAGFFSGNTIYF,TGTGCCAGCAGCTTAGAAGGACAGGCGGGATTTTTCTCTGGAAACACCATATATTTT
TRBV7-9,many,TRBJ1-2,-,CASISGYGYTF,TGTGCCAGCATCTCAGGGTACGGCTACACCTTC
TRBV30,-,TRBJ2-1,TRBD2,CAWRATSGILGEQFF,TGTGCCTGGAGAGCGACTAGCGGGATTCTGGGTGAGCAGTTCTTC
TRBV7-9,many,TRBJ2-1,-,CASRGNNEQFF,TGTGCCAGCAGAGGGAACAATGAGCAGTTCTTC
TRBV3-1,-,TRBJ1-1,-,CASSQVMNTEAFF,TGTGCCAGCAGCCAAGTTATGAACACTGAAGCTTTCTTT
TRBV2,many,TRBJ1-2,TRBD1,CASSVTGPHGYTF,TGTGCCAGCAGTGTGACAGGGCCCCATGGCTACACCTTC
TRBV24-1,few,TRBJ1-2,-,CATSDHLGLSYGYTF,TGTGCCACCAGTGACCACCTTGGTTTGAGCTATGGCTACACCTTC
TRBV6-1,many,TRBJ1-1,-,CASSEPPFELINTEAFF,TGTGCCAGCAGTGAACCCCCATTTGAACTGATAAACACTGAAGCTTTCTTT